Below, 17 T cell receptor beta chains from the same sample are listed, as sequenced in a study of beta chain features in type 1 diabetes. The authors reverse transcribed all of the isolated RNA, so sequencing captured expressed TCRB transcripts. Generated by immunoSEQ multiplex PCR, the TCRdb table keeps only in-frame clones and is missing some. The data contain around 250,000 clones, approximately 14% of them seen just once; the ten biggest clones take up approximately 0.018%. No antigens are known for them. General study results and limits: In all four CD4+ subsets, TCRB CDR3 length was significantly, moderately reduced in type 1 diabetes.

The sequencing input was naive CD4+ T cells from blood. The source is a man aged 25 to 45 with type 1 diabetes.

The chain recombines TRBV18 with TRBJ2-3, with 9 bases lining up with TRBD1. J was trimmed by 5 bases and V by 5 bases; bases with no gene match: 8. Germline V gene sequence: CDR1 KGHSH, CDR2 LQKENI. This CDR3 is built from 15 residues. CDR3 in amino acids: CASSAPGQGGDTQYF. The DNA of the CDR3 is TGTGCCAGCTCAGCCCCGGGACAGGGTGGAGATACGCAGTATTTT.

Remarks on this clone: The junction departs from germline at one end; a sequencing error may be responsible. This chain connects TRBV15 to TRBJ2-7; TRBD1 matches 9 bases. From germline, CDR1 is LNHNV and CDR2 YYDKDF (reference sequence). CDR3 size: 15 residues. CDR3 bases: TGTGCCACCAGCCGAGAGGGACAGGGAGCCTACGAGCAGTACTTC. It yields the protein CATSREGQGAYEQYF.

This clone was counted between two and nine times. The chain uses TRBV5-1 and TRBJ2-1; tentative D call: TRBD1 (6 bases). CDR1 is SGHRS, CDR2 YFSETQ, per germline. V lost 3 bases, J lost 6 bases, and 19 bases lay in between. There are 16 residues in the CDR3. The CDR3 coding sequence is TGCGCCAGCAGCTCCGACAGGACGATGGGGTCCAATGAGCAGTTCTTC. Translation gives CASSSDRTMGSNEQFF.

This clone was seen a few times. The chain is built from TRBV4-1 and TRBJ1-6; D gene ambiguous. CDR3 size: 18 residues. The V end was cut by 0 bases, the J end by 0 bases, with 12 bases between. Germline CDR1 MGHRA, CDR2 YSYEKL. The CDR3 spells CASSQDGLGNSYNSPLHF. The CDR3 DNA reads as TGCGCCAGCAGCCAAGATGGTCTCGGGAACTCCTATAATTCACCCCTCCACTTT.

In its sample, this clone was seen a few times. The rearrangement uses TRBV29-1 and TRBJ2-5; 11 bases agree with TRBD2. CDR1 is SQVTM, CDR2 ANQGSEA, per germline. The CDR3 spans 14 residues. The junction had 11 bases not matched to a gene; V was cut back by 7 bases and J by 7 bases. The CDR3 region is CSADTSGGGVTQYF. The CDR3 coding sequence is TGCAGCGCTGATACTAGCGGGGGTGGGGTGACCCAGTACTTC.

This clone was detected only a few times. The rearrangement links TRBV19 to TRBJ1-2, with 7 bases matching TRBD1. V shed 7 bases and J 0 bases; nucleotides not matched to a gene: 8. This CDR3 comprises 15 residues. Germline V gene lookup returns CDR1 LNHDA and CDR2 SQIVND (reference sequence). The DNA for the CDR3 is TGTGCCAGTACTCCCGAGACAGGGACTAACTATGGCTACACCTTC. Residues: CASTPETGTNYGYTF. Combining the CDR3 with reference TRBV19 and TRBJ1-2 gives the whole variable domain DGGITQSPKYLFRKEGQNVTLSCEQNLNHDAMYWYRQDPGQGLRLIYYSQIVNDFQKGDIAEGYSVSREKKESFPLTVTSAQKNPTAFYLCASTPETGTNYGYTFGSGTRLTVV.

CDR3 nucleotide sequence: TGTGCCAGCAGCTTGGCCGAGGCGAATCAGCCCCAGCATTTT. The encoded protein is CASSLAEANQPQHF. V and J are TRBV5-5 and TRBJ1-5; no clear D. Looked up from germline, CDR1 is SGHKS and CDR2 is YYEKEE (reference sequence). V lost 0 bases and J 4 bases, leaving 8 bases between the germline ends. The CDR3 loop spans 14 amino acids.

This clone was seen more than once but under ten times. The chain is built from TRBV25-1 and TRBJ2-7, with TRBD1 identical over 12 bases. Germline trimming cut 6 bases from V and 3 bases from J; bases unmatched to any gene: 9. The CDR3 has 16 amino acids. Germline loops: CDR1 MGHDK, CDR2 SYGVNS. The CDR3 spells CASRGPGQGAYYEQYF. Written as DNA, the CDR3 is TGTGCCAGCAGAGGACCGGGACAGGGGGCCTACTACGAGCAGTACTTC.

This clone showed up just a few times. The chain employs TRBV28 and TRBJ1-3; D perhaps matches TRBD1 (6 bases). V was shortened by 6 bases and J by 4 bases, with 10 bases between the two germline ends. Looked up from germline, CDR1 is MDHEN and CDR2 is SYDVKM. This CDR3 comprises 13 residues. CDR3 amino acids: CASRGTSGNTIYF. DNA for the CDR3: TGTGCCAGCAGGGGGACATCCGGAAACACCATATATTTT.

This clone has more than one count but fewer than ten. The V and J genes are TRBV16 and TRBJ1-3; no reliable D call. Trimming shortened V by 1 base and J by 2 bases, and 12 bases separated the two germline ends. The germline gives CDR1 KGHSY, CDR2 FQNENV. This CDR3 is built from 16 residues. CDR3 sequence (DNA): TGTGCCAGCAGCCAATATCTTCCCGTCGCTGGAAACACCATATATTTT. Its translation: CASSQYLPVAGNTIYF.

A few counts support this clone. The chain combines TRBV30 with TRBJ2-3, with D unresolved. Per germline, CDR1 GTSNPN and CDR2 SVGIG (reference sequence). This CDR3 has 15 residues. The germline V and J ends were trimmed by 0 bases and 0 bases, with 10 bases remaining between them. CDR3 sequence reads: CAWSVLASSTDTQYF. CDR3 nucleotide sequence: TGTGCCTGGAGTGTATTGGCCAGTAGCACAGATACGCAGTATTTT.

This clone turned up a few times. The gene calls are TRBV27 and TRBJ1-2; TRBD1 is a possible D gene (5 bases). Germline V gives CDR1 MNHEY, CDR2 SMNVEV (reference sequence). This CDR3 is built from 14 residues. V lost 5 bases and J lost 4, with 14 bases in between. CDR3 amino acids: CASSPTGHTYGYTF. The CDR3 DNA is TGTGCCAGCAGTCCCACCGGACATACCTATGGCTACACCTTC.

The J gene is TRBJ2-1, the V gene TRBV2; D perhaps matches TRBD2 (6 bases). There are 14 residues in the CDR3. Trimming cost V 7 bases and J 4 bases, with 14 bases left between them. Per the germline V gene, CDR1 is SNHLY and CDR2 is FYNNEI. CDR3 nucleotide sequence: TGTGCCAGCAAAAGCGGGCTCAAATACAATGAGCAGTTCTTC. Translated: CASKSGLKYNEQFF.

This clone has a handful of counts. V usage is TRBV6-1 and J usage is TRBJ2-7; D uncertain. CDR1 and CDR2 (germline): MNHNS, SASEGT. The germline V and J ends were trimmed by 5 bases and 3 bases, with 11 bases remaining between them. This CDR3 is 13 amino acids long. CDR3 residues: CASSSPQIYEQYF. The CDR3, as DNA: TGTGCCAGCAGTTCCCCTCAGATCTACGAGCAGTACTTC.

This clone was found a few times. The J gene is TRBJ2-1, the V gene TRBV18; 9 bases line up with TRBD2. Trimming at V came to 4 bases and at J to 6 bases, leaving 7 bases not matched to a gene. Per germline, CDR1 KGHSH and CDR2 LQKENI. This CDR3 contains 15 residues. The CDR3 nucleotides are TGTGCCAGCTCACGGGCACTAGCGGGCCCCAATGAGCAGTTCTTC. Encoded protein: CASSRALAGPNEQFF.

This clone has a handful of counts. The rearrangement links TRBV5-1 to TRBJ1-1; a possible D gene is TRBD1 (6 bases). This CDR3 is 14 amino acids long. Germline-derived CDR1 and CDR2 are SGHRS and YFSETQ. Trimming removed 3 bases from V and 2 bases from J, with 11 bases in between. CDR3 loop: CASSSQGQNTEAFF. The CDR3 region has the DNA TGCGCCAGCAGCTCACAGGGCCAAAACACTGAAGCTTTCTTT.

The chain combines TRBV6-5 with TRBJ2-7, with TRBD1 matching over 8 bases. The CDR3 is made up of 12 amino acids. The junction had 4 bases not matched to a gene; V was cut back by 8 bases and J by 4 bases. From germline, CDR1 is MNHEY and CDR2 SVGAGI. The CDR3 DNA reads as TGTGCCAGCCGGGACAGGAATTACGAGCAGTACTTC. Protein sequence: CASRDRNYEQYF.